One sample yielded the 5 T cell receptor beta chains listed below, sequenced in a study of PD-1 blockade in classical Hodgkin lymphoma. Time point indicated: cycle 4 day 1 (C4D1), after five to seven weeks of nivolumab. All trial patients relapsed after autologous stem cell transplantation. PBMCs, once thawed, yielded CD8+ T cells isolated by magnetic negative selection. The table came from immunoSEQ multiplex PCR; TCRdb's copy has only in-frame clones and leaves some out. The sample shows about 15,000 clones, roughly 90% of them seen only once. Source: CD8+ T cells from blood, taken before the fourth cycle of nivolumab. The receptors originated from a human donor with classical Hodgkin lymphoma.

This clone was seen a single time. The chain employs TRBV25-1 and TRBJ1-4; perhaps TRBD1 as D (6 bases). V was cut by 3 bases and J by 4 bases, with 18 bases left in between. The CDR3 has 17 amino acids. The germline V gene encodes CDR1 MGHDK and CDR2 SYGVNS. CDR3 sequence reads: CASSDPDSGYRNEKLFF. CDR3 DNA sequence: TGTGCCAGCAGTGATCCGGACAGCGGATACCGTAATGAAAAACTGTTTTTT.

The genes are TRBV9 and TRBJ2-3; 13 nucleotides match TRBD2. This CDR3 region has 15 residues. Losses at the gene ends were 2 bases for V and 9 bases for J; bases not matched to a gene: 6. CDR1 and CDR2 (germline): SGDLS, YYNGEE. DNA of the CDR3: TGTGCCAGCAGCGTTGAAGGGACTAGCGGGGAGACGCAGTATTTT. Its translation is CASSVEGTSGETQYF. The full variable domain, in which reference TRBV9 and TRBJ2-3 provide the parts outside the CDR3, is DSGVTQTPKHLITATGQRVTLRCSPRSGDLSVYWYQQSLDQGLQFLIQYYNGEERAKGNILERFSAQQFPDLHSELNLSSLELGDSALYFCASSVEGTSGETQYFGPGTRLTVL.

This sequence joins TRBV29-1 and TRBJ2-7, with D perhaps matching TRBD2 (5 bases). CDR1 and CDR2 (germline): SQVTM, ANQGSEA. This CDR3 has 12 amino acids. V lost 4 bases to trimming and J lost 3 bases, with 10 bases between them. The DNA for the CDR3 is TGCAGCGTTGCCGGAGGCGACTACGAGCAGTACTTC. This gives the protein CSVAGGDYEQYF.

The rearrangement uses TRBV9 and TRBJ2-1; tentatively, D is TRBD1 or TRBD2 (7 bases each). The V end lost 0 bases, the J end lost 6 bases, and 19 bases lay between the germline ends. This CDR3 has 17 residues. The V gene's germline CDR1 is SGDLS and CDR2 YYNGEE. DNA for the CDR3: TGTGCCAGCAGCGTAGAGGGGGAGGGGGCCTTCTTCAATGAGCAGTTCTTC. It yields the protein CASSVEGEGAFFNEQFF.

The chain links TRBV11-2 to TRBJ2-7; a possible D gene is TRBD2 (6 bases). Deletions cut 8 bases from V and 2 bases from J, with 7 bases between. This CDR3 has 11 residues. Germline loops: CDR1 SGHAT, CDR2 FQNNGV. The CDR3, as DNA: TGTGCCAGCGGGGGGACCTACGAGCAGTACTTC. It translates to CASGGTYEQYF.